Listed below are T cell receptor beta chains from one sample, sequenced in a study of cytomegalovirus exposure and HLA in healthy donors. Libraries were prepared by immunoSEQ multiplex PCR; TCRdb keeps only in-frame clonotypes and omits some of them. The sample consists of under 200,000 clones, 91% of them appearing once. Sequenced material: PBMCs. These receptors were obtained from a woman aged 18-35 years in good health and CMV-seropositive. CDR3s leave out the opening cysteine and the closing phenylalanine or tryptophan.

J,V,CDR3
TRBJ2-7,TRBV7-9,ASKRDRGYEQY
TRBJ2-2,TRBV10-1,ASSDRMAGGVNTGELF
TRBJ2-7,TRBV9,ASSVAYLGEQY
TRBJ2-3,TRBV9,ASSGLAGLTDTQY
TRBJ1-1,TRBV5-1,ASSGGDRQNTEAF
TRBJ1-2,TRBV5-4,ASSLARTGGGYT
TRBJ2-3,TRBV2,ASGGSDRGTDTQY
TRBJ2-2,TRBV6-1,ASVRGSGELF
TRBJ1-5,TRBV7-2,ASSLDSYSNQPQH
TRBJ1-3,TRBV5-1,ASSLDRFSGNTIY
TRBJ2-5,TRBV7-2,ASSYTSGRSQETQY
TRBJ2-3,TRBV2,ASRPVEDTQY
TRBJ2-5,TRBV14,ASSQDRLAGETQY
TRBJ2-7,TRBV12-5,ASGLLPGQGTKYEQY
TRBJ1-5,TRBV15,ATSRQVGGQH
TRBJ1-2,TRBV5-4,ASSFNLANYGYT
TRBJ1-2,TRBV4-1,ASSQAGQYYGYT
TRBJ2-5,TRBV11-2,ASSTWIEGTQETQY
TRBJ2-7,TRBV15,ATSRRDSRLDEQY
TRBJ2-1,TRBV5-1,ASSFHLGSYNEQF
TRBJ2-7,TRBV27,ASSLSVASSSYEQY
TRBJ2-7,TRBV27,ASTPRAGRFEQY
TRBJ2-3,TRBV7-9,ASSSLAGGADTQY
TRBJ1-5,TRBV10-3,AISESGGDNQPQH
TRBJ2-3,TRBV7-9,ASSPGLGSNTQY
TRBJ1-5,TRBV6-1,ASSAGGYNQPQH
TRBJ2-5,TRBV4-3,ASSQAPLAGGGQETQY
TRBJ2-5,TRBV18,ASSLGRGIETQY
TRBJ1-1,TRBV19,ATEDSPLGTEAF
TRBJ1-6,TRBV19,ASSRGTGNSPLH
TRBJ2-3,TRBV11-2,ASSPPGGYTDTQY
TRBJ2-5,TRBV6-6,ASSYFRGQKETQY
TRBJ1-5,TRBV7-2,ASSQSGGNQPQH
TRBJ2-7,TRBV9,ASSLERDPYEQY
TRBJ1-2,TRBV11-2,ASSLDGVVWYGYT
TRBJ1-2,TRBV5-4,ASSLDRNYGYT
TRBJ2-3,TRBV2,ASSPWGAVSGGTDTQY
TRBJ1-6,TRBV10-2,ASSPTTGQGGSPLH
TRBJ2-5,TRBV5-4,ASSLPGLQETQY
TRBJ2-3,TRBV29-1,SARTGGRATDTQY
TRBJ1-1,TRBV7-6,ASSPRQGAANTEAF
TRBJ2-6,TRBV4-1,ASSQDQGLGGANVLT
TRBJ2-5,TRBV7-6,ASSLSHIYSGETQY
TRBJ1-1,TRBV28,ASSLSGTGNTEAF
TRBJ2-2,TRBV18,ASSPGTGSGELF
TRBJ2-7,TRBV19,ASSTGFTYEQY
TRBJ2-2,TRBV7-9,ASSFSLGQGLTGELF
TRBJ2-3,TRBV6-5,ASSYSRGRADTQY